This TCR beta chain was observed in a study of T cells after posttransplantation cyclophosphamide. Data came from immunoSEQ multiplex PCR; TCRdb stores just in-frame clones and leaves some out. The sample includes 20,000 to 30,000 clones, none of them occurring once. This clone appeared many times. The germline V gene has CDR1 MNHNS and CDR2 SASEGT. The length of the CDR3 is 14 residues. V gave up 4 bases and J gave up 4 bases, with 12 bases separating them. V is TRBV6-1 and J is TRBJ2-3; weak D call: TRBD2 (6 bases). This receptor was obtained from a woman aged 45-60 years in good health, CMV-negative, and a related stem cell transplant donor. Sequenced: PBMCs. Here the CDR3 reads CASSVDYFADTQYF. The CDR3 coding sequence is TGTGCCAGCAGTGTGGACTATTTTGCAGATACGCAGTATTTT.